This is a list of T cell receptor beta chains from one sample in a study of sequential checkpoint blockade in melanoma. Assay used: immunoSEQ multiplex PCR; TCRdb lists only in-frame clones, some missing. The table lists about 4,000 clones, 34% of them singletons, with under 35% in the top ten. Sequenced here: tumor tissue (inferred from file names), sampled from a patient given nivolumab and ipilimumab in sequence. The receptors here all came from a human donor with melanoma. CDR3s include the opening cysteine and the closing phenylalanine or tryptophan. The D gene is left open where the match is weak. The listing skips clone size in some rows; elsewhere it reads once, few, many or a size class.

TRBJ1-4 | - | TRBV2 | few | TGTGCCAGCACCTGGTCAGGGACAAATGAAAAACTGTTTTTT | CASTWSGTNEKLFF
TRBJ1-1 | - | TRBV18 | - | TGTGCCAGCTCACCAAACTGGGGGGCGCTGAACACTGAAGCTTTCTTT | CASSPNWGALNTEAFF
TRBJ2-3 | - | TRBV11-3 | medium-sized | TGTGCCAGCAGCTATACGCCTCAAGAAGATACGCAGTATTTT | CASSYTPQEDTQYF
TRBJ2-7 | - | TRBV5-1 | few | TGCGCCAGCAGCCAAGGCCCGGACAACTACGAGCAGTACTTC | CASSQGPDNYEQYF
TRBJ2-6 | - | TRBV11-3 | - | TGTGCCAGCAGCTTACGTGAGGGGTCTGGGGCCAACGTCCTGACTTTC | CASSLREGSGANVLTF
TRBJ2-3 | - | TRBV9 | - | TGTGCCAGCAGCGTTACTCGGACTACCTTAGCAGATACGCAGTATTTT | CASSVTRTTLADTQYF
TRBJ2-5 | - | TRBV9 | medium-sized | TGTGCCAGCAGCCCCCGGAGTAGCGGAGGGGAGACCCAGTACTTC | CASSPRSSGGETQYF
TRBJ2-5 | TRBD2 | TRBV11-3 | - | TGTGCCAGCAGCTTGGTTAGTAGCGGGAGGACGAGACAAGAGACCCAGTACTTC | CASSLVSSGRTRQETQYF
TRBJ2-1 | - | TRBV11-1 | - | TGTGCCAGCAGCCCACAGGGCAGGAGAGACAATGAGCAGTTCTTC | CASSPQGRRDNEQFF
TRBJ2-2 | TRBD1 | TRBV18 | - | TGTGCCAGCTCACCCACGGGACAGGGTGACGGGGAGCTGTTTTTT | CASSPTGQGDGELFF
TRBJ2-1 | TRBD2 | TRBV5-1 | - | TGCGCCAGCAGCTTGGGACTAGCGGGGGGAGCCTACAATGAGCAGTTCTTC | CASSLGLAGGAYNEQFF
TRBJ1-3 | - | TRBV18 | few | TGTGCCAGCTCACCACAGGGAGTTATCAGAAACACCATATATTTT | CASSPQGVIRNTIYF
TRBJ2-5 | - | TRBV8-2 | many | TGTGCCAGCTTTGCAAAGGACAGAATGCAAGAGACCCAGTACTTC | CASFAKDRMQETQYF
TRBJ2-2 | TRBD2 | TRBV7-6 | - | TGTGCCAGCAGCCCCCCTAGCGGGAGGGCCATTGCCGGGGAGCTGTTTTTT | CASSPPSGRAIAGELFF
TRBJ2-3 | TRBD2 | TRBV9 | medium-sized | TGTGCCAGCAGCGTAGGAGGACTAGGTCCAGATACGCAGTATTTT | CASSVGGLGPDTQYF
TRBJ1-3 | TRBD1 | TRBV18 | large | TGTGCCAGCTCACCGGGACAGGGTATCGGCGGAGACACCATATATTTT | CASSPGQGIGGDTIYF
TRBJ2-1 | TRBD2 | TRBV11-3 | medium-sized | TGTGCCAGCAGCTTAGTTACTAGCGGGAGCAATGAGCAGTTCTTC | CASSLVTSGSNEQFF
TRBJ2-4 | TRBD1 | TRBV18 | - | TGTGCCAGCTCACCCAGGGACAGTGTCTACGCCAAAAACATTCAGTACTTC | CASSPRDSVYAKNIQYF